Below are 24 T cell receptor beta chains sequenced from a single sample in a study of T cells after yellow fever vaccination. TCRdb independently ran MiXCR on the 5' RACE reads; one entry per CDR3 protein. The table includes about 120,000 distinct CDR3 sequences, about 7.2% detected once. This material consisted of CD4+ T cells sorted from PBMCs, taken around 45 days after the first yellow fever vaccination. The receptors shown here come from a man aged 18 to 30 who received the YFV17D yellow fever vaccine.

The sample holds many counts of this clonotype. CDR3 sequence reads: CTSSPLPGLKDTQYF. DNA of the CDR3: TGCACCAGCAGCCCTTTACCGGGACTAAAAGATACGCAGTATTTT. The chain recombines TRBV1 with TRBJ2-3; TRBD2, the D gene given by the table, was not confirmed from the DNA. TRBV1 is tagged as a pseudogene. This CDR3 is built from 15 residues.

This clonotype has a count of ten or more. The DNA of the CDR3 is TGTGCCAGCAGTTCCCCCAGGGGCCACCCTCGGGAGACCCAGTACTTC. Translated: CASSSPRGHPRETQYF. The gene calls are TRBV6-5 and TRBJ2-5; D perhaps matches TRBD1 (6 bases). There are 16 residues in the CDR3. V was pared by 4 bases and J by 5 bases, with 20 bases between. The germline CDR1 and CDR2 sequences are MNHEY and SVGAGI.

This clonotype was picked up many times. V and J are TRBV6-2 or TRBV6-3 and TRBJ2-3; D is ambiguous. Germline CDR1 MNHEY, CDR2 SVGEGT. The length of the CDR3 is 13 residues. V was shortened by 0 bases and J by 7 bases, with 8 bases between the two germline ends. The CDR3 here is CASSYSRRNTQYF. The CDR3 bases are TGTGCCAGCAGTTACTCGAGGCGAAATACGCAGTATTTT.

This clonotype rates as medium-sized (0.01 to 0.1%). V and J are TRBV20-1 and TRBJ2-5; 12 bases match TRBD2. CDR3 length: 14 residues. The germline CDR1 and CDR2 sequences are DFQATT and SNEGSKA (reference sequence). Trimming removed 1 base from V and 4 bases from J; junction bases left unmatched: 1. CDR3 sequence reads: CSARGLAGVETQYF. DNA for the CDR3: TGCAGTGCTAGAGGACTAGCGGGGGTAGAGACCCAGTACTTC.

Turning to this clonotype: With a much larger clone just one base away, this may be a read error. V is TRBV6-5 and J is TRBJ2-1; D perhaps matches TRBD1 (5 bases). The CDR3 has 16 residues. Germline V gene sequence: CDR1 MNHEY, CDR2 SVGAGI. Here the CDR3 reads CASSYWGRGSYNDQFF. The CDR3 DNA follows: TGTGCCAGCAGTTACTGGGGCAGAGGATCCTACAATGATCAGTTCTTC.

Ten or more counts support this clonotype. J is TRBJ1-4 and V is TRBV12-3 or TRBV12-4, with 7 bases lining up with TRBD1. This CDR3 is 18 amino acids long. The ends lost 6 bases at V and 0 bases at J; junction bases unmatched: 13. The CDR3 nucleotides read TGTGCCAGCAGACCCCGACAGGGAAGGGCCGCAACTAATGAAAAACTGTTTTTT. This translates into CASRPRQGRAATNEKLFF.

This clonotype has at least ten counts. The J gene is TRBJ1-2, the V gene TRBV12-3 or TRBV12-4; tentative D call: TRBD1 (5 bases). CDR3 length: 13 amino acids. Trimming removed 6 bases from V and 6 bases from J, with 14 bases in between. CDR3 sequence: CASSARLRDGYTF. For the CDR3, the DNA is TGTGCCAGCAGCGCCAGGCTCAGGGATGGCTACACCTTC.

This clonotype was observed a handful of times. The rearrangement uses TRBV20-1 and TRBJ2-5, with a tentative D call TRBD1 (6 bases). V gave up 6 bases and J gave up 2 bases, with 19 bases separating them. Germline lookup yields CDR1 DFQATT and CDR2 SNEGSKA (reference sequence). This CDR3 comprises 15 residues. The CDR3 bases are TGCAGTGCAACCCCGGTGAGGACAGCGCAAGAGACCCAGTACTTC. Its translation is CSATPVRTAQETQYF.

This clonotype was seen at least ten times. V and J are TRBV9 and TRBJ2-5; the D gene is possibly TRBD2 (5 bases). Trimming cost V 2 bases and J 5 bases, with 16 bases left between them. Per the germline V gene, CDR1 is SGDLS and CDR2 is YYNGEE. This CDR3 has 15 amino acids. The DNA for the CDR3 is TGTGCCAGCAGCGTCGCGGGTTGGGCTCGGGAGACCCAGTACTTC. It specifies CASSVAGWARETQYF.

This clonotype was recorded at least ten times. The V call is TRBV6-2 or TRBV6-3, the J call TRBJ2-1, with a possible D match to TRBD2 (6 bases). V lost 6 bases to trimming and J lost 10 bases, with 16 bases between them. The CDR3 length is 13 residues. In germline, CDR1 is MNHEY, CDR2 SVGEGT. The CDR3 loop reads CASRGAGSREQFF. In DNA, the CDR3 is TGTGCCAGCAGAGGGGCGGGGTCTCGGGAGCAGTTCTTC.

V and J are TRBV7-9 and TRBJ1-5; TRBD1 agrees at 8 bases. After removal of 4 bases from V and 1 base from J, the junction contained 9 bases not matched to a gene. The CDR3 has 17 residues. Germline values: CDR1 SEHNR, CDR2 FQNEAQ (reference sequence). The DNA of the CDR3 is TGTGCCAGCAGCTCCACCCGATGGACAGGGAGCAATCAGCCCCAGCATTTT. This gives the protein CASSSTRWTGSNQPQHF.

Comments on this clonotype: A much larger clonotype is one base distant, so this may be a read error. The chain combines TRBV12-3 or TRBV12-4 with TRBJ2-1; D may be TRBD2 (6 bases). CDR3 length: 15 residues. V gave up 4 bases and J gave up 9 bases, with 19 bases separating them. CDR3 nucleotides: TGTGCCAGCAGTTCAATGGTTTGGCCGCGGGGTGAGCAGTTCTTC. This sequence encodes CASSSMVWPRGEQFF.

Ten or more counts support this clonotype. This sequence joins TRBV7-4 and TRBJ2-7; D not resolved. V lost 5 bases and J lost 3, with 8 bases in between. Germline V gene data show CDR1 as SGHVT and CDR2 as SQSDAQ. The CDR3 loop spans 12 amino acids. CDR3 nucleotide sequence: TGTGCCAGCAGCCCGTCCTACTACGAGCAGTACTTC. Translating gives CASSPSYYEQYF.

V gene TRBV6-1 combines with J gene TRBJ1-3; D remains ambiguous. Looked up from germline, CDR1 is MNHNS and CDR2 is SASEGT. Trimming pared 2 bases from V and 1 base from J, leaving 3 bases between. The CDR3 is made up of 13 amino acids. The CDR3 nucleotides read TGTGCCAGCAGTGAAAGATCTGGAAACACCATATATTTT. Translating gives CASSERSGNTIYF.

This clonotype was counted ten times or more. V is TRBV20-1 and J is TRBJ1-4; possible D gene TRBD1, 6 bases. Germline CDR1 reads DFQATT; CDR2 reads SNEGSKA (reference sequence). V lost 3 bases, J lost 5 bases, and 16 bases lay in between. The CDR3 covers 15 residues. The CDR3 loop reads CSASGGLLVNEKLFF. The CDR3 nucleotides are TGCAGTGCTAGTGGGGGCCTCCTAGTGAATGAAAAACTGTTTTTT.

This clonotype was detected ten times or more. The chain employs TRBV4-3 and TRBJ2-2; 10 bases are shared with TRBD2. CDR3 length: 15 residues. V lost 4 bases to trimming and J lost 7 bases; unmatched junction nucleotides: 6. Germline CDR1 is LGHNA and CDR2 is YSLEER. The CDR3 region has the DNA TGCGCCAGCAGCCGAGGGACTAGCGATTACGGGGAGCTGTTTTTT. This sequence encodes CASSRGTSDYGELFF.

This clonotype was seen ten or more times. Germline and junction disagree at one end, which may indicate a read error. The chain employs TRBV20-1 and TRBJ1-5, with TRBD1 identical over 7 bases. The CDR3 is 15 residues long. Germline lookup yields CDR1 DFQATT and CDR2 SNEGSKA (reference sequence). Here the CDR3 DNA reads TGCAGTGCTAGTTGGGAGGGGGCGAGCATTCAGCCCCAGCATTTT. This encodes CSASWEGASIQPQHF.

This clonotype occurred many times. The chain combines TRBV11-1 with TRBJ2-1; the D gene is possibly TRBD1 (6 bases). CDR1 and CDR2 (germline): SGHAT, FQDESV (reference sequence). The CDR3 sequence is 14 residues long. The V gene lost 5 bases and the J gene lost 3 bases, with 11 bases spanning the gap. The CDR3 DNA reads TGTGCCAGCAGCCCAAACAGGGACTACAATGAGCAGTTCTTC. This translates into CASSPNRDYNEQFF.

The J gene is TRBJ2-7, the V gene TRBV12-3 or TRBV12-4; possible D gene TRBD1, 6 bases. Trimming removed 7 bases at V and 5 bases at J, with 18 bases between. CDR3 length: 14 residues. Here the CDR3 reads CASNPGANPHEQYF. Here the CDR3 DNA reads TGTGCCAGCAACCCAGGGGCCAACCCCCACGAGCAGTACTTC.

This sequence joins TRBV20-1 and TRBJ1-2; D is uncertain. Trimming stripped 6 bases from V and 0 bases from J, with 17 bases between. This CDR3 has 15 amino acids. Looked up from germline, CDR1 is DFQATT and CDR2 is SNEGSKA (reference sequence). CDR3: CSAHPSALSNYGYTF. The CDR3 DNA sequence: TGCAGTGCCCACCCCTCGGCCCTTTCTAACTATGGCTACACCTTC.

This clonotype was seen at least ten times. The chain links TRBV15 to TRBJ2-1; 9 bases fit TRBD1. The germline V gene has CDR1 LNHNV and CDR2 YYDKDF (reference sequence). V was clipped by 0 bases and J by 7 bases; unmatched bases: 1. The CDR3 contains 14 residues. CDR3 bases: TGTGCCACCAGCAGAGAACAGGGGGCAAATGAGCAGTTCTTC. Encoded protein: CATSREQGANEQFF.

Many counts were recorded for this clonotype. The V and J genes are TRBV12-3 or TRBV12-4 and TRBJ2-7, with D unresolved. Between the trimmed V and J ends, which lost 4 bases and 3 bases, there was a span of 16 bases. This CDR3 has 15 residues. The CDR3 coding sequence is TGTGCCAGCAGTTCCGAGTTAGGGCTACTCTACGAGCAGTACTTC. This codes for CASSSELGLLYEQYF.

The rearrangement joins TRBV29-1 to TRBJ1-2; the D gene is possibly TRBD1 (5 bases). The V end was cut by 6 bases, the J end by 4 bases, with 18 bases between. The CDR3 loop spans 14 amino acids. Germline V lookup: CDR1 SQVTM, CDR2 ANQGSEA. CDR3 residues: CSVQQVTYFYGYTF. The DNA for the CDR3 is TGCAGCGTACAACAGGTGACTTACTTCTATGGCTACACCTTC. Using reference TRBV29-1 and TRBJ1-2 for the parts outside the CDR3, the full variable domain is SAVISQKPSRDICQRGTSLTIQCQVDSQVTMMFWYRQQPGQSLTLIATANQGSEATYESGFVIDKFPISRPNLTFSTLTVSNMSPEDSSIYLCSVQQVTYFYGYTFGSGTRLTVV.

This chain joins TRBV11-3 and TRBJ2-5; 10 positions match TRBD2. There are 17 residues in the CDR3. V shed 1 base and J 4 bases; nucleotides not matched to a gene: 9. CDR1 and CDR2 (germline): SGHNT, YENEEA. The CDR3 loop is CASSLGLAGRATETQYF. The DNA for the CDR3 is TGTGCCAGCAGCTTAGGACTAGCGGGCAGGGCCACAGAGACCCAGTACTTC.